The TCR beta chain described here comes from a study of T-cell memory formation after mild COVID-19. Study context: For the most part, TCR clusters were specific to one donor. Study-level findings and limits: Cross-reactive memory appears to have joined, as suggested by some responding clones showing up in pre-infection memory. Clones contracting day 15 to 85 were balanced CD4/CD8; later expanders leaned CD4+.

With respect to this clonotype: The antigen remains undetermined.

Germline CDR1 KGHSH, CDR2 LQKENI. This CDR3 contains 14 residues. Trimming took off 3 bases at V and 11 bases at J, with 20 bases between the two ends. In TCRdb, the 5' RACE reads were re-called with MiXCR into one record per CDR3 protein. The sample yields roughly 550,000 distinct CDR3 sequences, 20% seen once. The sequencing sample was made of PBMCs or a T cell subset sorted from them (not recorded which). V usage is TRBV18 and J usage is TRBJ2-7; no clear D. This TCR was sampled from an adult woman who had mild COVID-19 (a few samples of this study predate the infection). Cell type and time point are not known. For the CDR3, the DNA is TGTGCCAGCTCACCTGAAAAGGTTGGGGTTCGAAAGTACTTC. This gives the protein CASSPEKVGVRKYF.